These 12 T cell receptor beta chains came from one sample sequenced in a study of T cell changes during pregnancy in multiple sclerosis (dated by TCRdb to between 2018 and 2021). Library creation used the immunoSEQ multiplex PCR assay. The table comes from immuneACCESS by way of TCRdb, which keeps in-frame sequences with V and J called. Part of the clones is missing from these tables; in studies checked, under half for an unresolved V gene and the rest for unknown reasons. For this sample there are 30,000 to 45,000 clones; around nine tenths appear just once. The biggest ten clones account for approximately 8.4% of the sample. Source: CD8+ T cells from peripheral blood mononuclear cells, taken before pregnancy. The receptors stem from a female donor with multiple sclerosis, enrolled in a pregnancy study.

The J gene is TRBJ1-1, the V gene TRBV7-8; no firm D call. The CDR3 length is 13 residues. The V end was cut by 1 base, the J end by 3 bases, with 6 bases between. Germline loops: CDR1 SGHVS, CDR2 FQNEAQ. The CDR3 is CASSLDLYTEAFF. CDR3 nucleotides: TGTGCCAGCAGCTTAGATTTATACACTGAAGCTTTCTTT.

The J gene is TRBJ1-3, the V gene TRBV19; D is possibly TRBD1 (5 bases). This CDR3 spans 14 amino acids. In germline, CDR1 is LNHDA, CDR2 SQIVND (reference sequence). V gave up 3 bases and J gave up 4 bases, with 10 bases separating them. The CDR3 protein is CASSIAGWGNTIYF. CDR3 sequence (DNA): TGTGCCAGTAGTATTGCAGGGTGGGGAAACACCATATATTTT.

CDR3 loop: CASSPTPLAGVGTGELFF. The DNA for the CDR3 is TGTGCCAGCAGCCCAACCCCTCTTGCGGGGGTGGGCACCGGGGAGCTGTTTTTT. The J gene is TRBJ2-2, the V gene TRBV7-9; 7 bases match TRBD2. Trimming at V came to 5 bases and at J to 4 bases, leaving 16 bases not matched to a gene. CDR1 is SEHNR and CDR2 is FQNEAQ in the germline V gene (reference sequence). CDR3 size: 18 residues.

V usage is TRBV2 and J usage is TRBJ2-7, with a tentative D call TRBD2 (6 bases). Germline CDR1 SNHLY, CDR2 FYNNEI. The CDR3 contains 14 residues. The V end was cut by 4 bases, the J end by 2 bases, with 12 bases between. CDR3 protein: CASSAGTVTYEQYF. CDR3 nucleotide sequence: TGTGCCAGCAGTGCCGGGACTGTCACCTACGAGCAGTACTTC.

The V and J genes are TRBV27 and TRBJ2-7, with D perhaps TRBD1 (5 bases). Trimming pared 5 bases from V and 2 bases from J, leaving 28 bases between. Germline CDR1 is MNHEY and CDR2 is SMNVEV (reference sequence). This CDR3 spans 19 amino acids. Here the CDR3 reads CASSRILIATGPTTYEQYF. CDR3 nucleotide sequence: TGTGCCAGCAGTCGCATACTCATTGCAACAGGTCCAACAACCTACGAGCAGTACTTC.

CDR3 in DNA: TGTGCCAGCAGCCCGGGGAGGGAGGCCGGGGAGCTGTTTTTT. It is translated as CASSPGREAGELFF. This chain joins TRBV28 and TRBJ2-2, with 7 bases matching TRBD2. V gave up 6 bases and J gave up 6 bases; unmatched junction bases: 7. The CDR3 totals 14 residues. CDR1 is MDHEN and CDR2 is SYDVKM in the germline V gene. The whole variable domain, remainder taken from reference TRBV28 and TRBJ2-2, is DVKVTQSSRYLVKRTGEKVFLECVQDMDHENMFWYRQDPGLGLRLIYFSYDVKMKEKGDIPEGYSVSREKKERFSLILESASTNQTSMYLCASSPGREAGELFFGEGSRLTVL.

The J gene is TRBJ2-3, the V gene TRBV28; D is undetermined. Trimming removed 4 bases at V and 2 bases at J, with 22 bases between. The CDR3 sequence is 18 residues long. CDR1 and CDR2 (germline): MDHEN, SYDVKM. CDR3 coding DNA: TGTGCCAGCAGTTCGCTCCGAACCGGCGCGGTCTTCACAGATACGCAGTATTTT. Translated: CASSSLRTGAVFTDTQYF.

CDR3 sequence reads: CSVEGTGYEQYF. CDR3 coding DNA: TGCAGCGTTGAGGGGACAGGTTACGAGCAGTACTTC. The J gene is TRBJ2-7, the V gene TRBV29-1, with TRBD1 matching 8 bases. The V gene end was trimmed by 3 bases and the J gene end by 4 bases; junction bases not matched to a gene: 2. Germline lookup yields CDR1 SQVTM and CDR2 ANQGSEA. This CDR3 has 12 residues.

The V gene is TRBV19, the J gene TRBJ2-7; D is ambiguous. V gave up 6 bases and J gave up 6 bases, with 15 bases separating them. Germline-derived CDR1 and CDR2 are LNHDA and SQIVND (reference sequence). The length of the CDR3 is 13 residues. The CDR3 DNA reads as TGTGCCAGTAGCCCCTCGGCAGGTGGCGAGCAGTACTTC. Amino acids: CASSPSAGGEQYF.

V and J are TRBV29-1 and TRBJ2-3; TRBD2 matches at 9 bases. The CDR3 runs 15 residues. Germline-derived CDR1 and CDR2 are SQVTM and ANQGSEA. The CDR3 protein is CTFLLASGNQDTQYF. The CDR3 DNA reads TGCACCTTTCTGCTCGCTAGCGGGAACCAAGATACGCAGTATTTT.

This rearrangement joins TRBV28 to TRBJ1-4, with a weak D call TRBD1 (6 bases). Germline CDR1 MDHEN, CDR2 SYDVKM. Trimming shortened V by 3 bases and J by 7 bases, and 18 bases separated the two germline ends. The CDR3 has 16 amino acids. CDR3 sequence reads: CASSFGAQGILEKLFF. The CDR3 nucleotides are TGTGCCAGCAGTTTTGGTGCCCAGGGGATTCTTGAAAAACTGTTTTTT.

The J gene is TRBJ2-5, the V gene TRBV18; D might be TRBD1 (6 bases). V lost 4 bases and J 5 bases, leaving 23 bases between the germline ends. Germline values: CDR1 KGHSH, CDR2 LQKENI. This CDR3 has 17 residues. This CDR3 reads CASSLSNRDDPRETQYF. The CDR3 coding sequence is TGTGCCAGCTCACTGTCCAACAGGGACGACCCACGGGAGACCCAGTACTTC.